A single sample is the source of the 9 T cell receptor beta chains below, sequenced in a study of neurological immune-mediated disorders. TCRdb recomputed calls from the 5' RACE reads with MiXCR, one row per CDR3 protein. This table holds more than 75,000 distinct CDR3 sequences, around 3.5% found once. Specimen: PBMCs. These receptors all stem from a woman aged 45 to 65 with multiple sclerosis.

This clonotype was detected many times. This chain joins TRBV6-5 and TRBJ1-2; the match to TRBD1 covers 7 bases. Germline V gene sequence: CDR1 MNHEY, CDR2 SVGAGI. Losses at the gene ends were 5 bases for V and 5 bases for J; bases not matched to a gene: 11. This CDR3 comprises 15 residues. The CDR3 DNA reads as TGTGCCAGCAGTACCCCTCGACAGGGCAAATATGGCTACACCTTC. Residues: CASSTPRQGKYGYTF.

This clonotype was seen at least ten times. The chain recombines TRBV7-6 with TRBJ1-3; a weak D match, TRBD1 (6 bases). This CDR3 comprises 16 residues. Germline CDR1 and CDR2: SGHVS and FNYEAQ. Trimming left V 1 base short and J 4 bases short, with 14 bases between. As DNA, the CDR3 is TGTGCCAGCAGCTTAGTGTCGGGGGCTGACGGAAACACCATATATTTT. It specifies CASSLVSGADGNTIYF.

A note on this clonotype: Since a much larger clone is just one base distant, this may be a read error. CDR3 DNA: TGCGCCAGCAGCTTGATTGTCAGCTACACTGAAGCTTTCTTT. Protein: CASSLIVSYTEAFF. The V call is TRBV5-1, the J call TRBJ1-1; unclear D gene. The CDR3 consists of 14 residues. In germline, CDR1 is SGHRS, CDR2 YFSETQ. V lost 1 base to trimming and J lost 3 bases, with 10 bases between them.

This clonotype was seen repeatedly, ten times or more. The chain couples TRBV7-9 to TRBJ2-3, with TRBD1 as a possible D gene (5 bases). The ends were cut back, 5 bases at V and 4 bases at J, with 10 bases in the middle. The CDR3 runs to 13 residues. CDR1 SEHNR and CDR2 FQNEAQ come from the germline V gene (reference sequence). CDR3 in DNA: TGTGCCAGCAGCCCCGGCAGGGCAGATACGCAGTATTTT. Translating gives CASSPGRADTQYF.

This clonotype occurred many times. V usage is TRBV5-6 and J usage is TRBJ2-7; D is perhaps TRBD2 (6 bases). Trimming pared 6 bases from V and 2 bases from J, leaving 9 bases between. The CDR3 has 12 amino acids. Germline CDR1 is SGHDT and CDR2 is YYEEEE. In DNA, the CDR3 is TGTGCCAGCATTAGCGGAACCTACGAGCAGTACTTC. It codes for CASISGTYEQYF.

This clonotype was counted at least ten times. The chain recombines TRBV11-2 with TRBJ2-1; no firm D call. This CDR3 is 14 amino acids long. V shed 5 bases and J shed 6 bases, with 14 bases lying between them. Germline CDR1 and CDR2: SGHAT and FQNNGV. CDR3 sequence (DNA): TGTGCCAGCAGCCCGGCTTTGGTTTTCAATGAGCAGTTCTTC. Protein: CASSPALVFNEQFF. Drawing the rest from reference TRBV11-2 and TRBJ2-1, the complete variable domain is EAGVAQSPRYKIIEKRQSVAFWCNPISGHATLYWYQQILGQGPKLLIQFQNNGVVDDSQLPKDRFSAERLKGVDSTLKIQPAKLEDSAVYLCASSPALVFNEQFFGPGTRLTVL.

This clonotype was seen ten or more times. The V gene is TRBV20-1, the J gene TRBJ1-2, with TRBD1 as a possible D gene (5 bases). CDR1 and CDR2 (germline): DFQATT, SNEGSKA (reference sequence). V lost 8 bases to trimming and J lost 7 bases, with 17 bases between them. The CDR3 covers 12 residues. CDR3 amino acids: CSITGARGGYTF. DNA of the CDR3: TGCAGTATCACTGGAGCGAGGGGTGGCTACACCTTC.

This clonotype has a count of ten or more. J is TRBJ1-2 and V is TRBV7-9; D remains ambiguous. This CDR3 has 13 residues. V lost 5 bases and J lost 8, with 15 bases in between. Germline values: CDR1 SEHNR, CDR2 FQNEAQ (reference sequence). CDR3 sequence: CASSLLTPWGYTF. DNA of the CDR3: TGTGCCAGCAGCCTCCTGACTCCCTGGGGCTACACCTTC.

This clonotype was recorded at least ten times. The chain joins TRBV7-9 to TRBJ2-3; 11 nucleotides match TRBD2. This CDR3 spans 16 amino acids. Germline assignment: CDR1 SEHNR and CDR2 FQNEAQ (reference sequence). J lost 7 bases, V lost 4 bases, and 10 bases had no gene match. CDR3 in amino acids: CASSYPSSGGPHTQYF. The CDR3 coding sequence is TGTGCCAGCAGCTATCCCTCTAGCGGGGGGCCCCATACGCAGTATTTT.